This T cell receptor beta chain was documented in a study of early T cells in non-severe SARS-CoV-2 infection. Overall study results and limits: There was a bias toward anti-spike CD8 responses in VDJdb matching, which missed private and CD4 specificities.

This clonotype was observed once. Its antigen is unidentified. TCRdb analysed the 5' RACE reads with MiXCR anew, one entry per CDR3 protein. The sample has approximately 64,000 distinct CDR3 sequences, around 20% seen once; the top ten hold 16%. The V gene's germline CDR1 is SGHTA and CDR2 FQGNSA. The CDR3 sequence is 15 residues long. V was pared by 6 bases and J by 3 bases, with 18 bases between. The clonotype was recovered from an adult who was a healthcare worker with PCR-confirmed SARS-CoV-2 infection or an uninfected control (not recorded which). This specimen was whole blood, taken at baseline. The chain links TRBV7-2 to TRBJ2-7; TRBD2 is a possible D gene (6 bases). DNA of the CDR3: TGTGCCAGCAGTCCCGGGAGAGGTTTAGACTACGAGCAGTACTTC. It yields the protein CASSPGRGLDYEQYF.